This TCR beta chain was observed in a study of blood T cell repertoires in COVID-19 (TCRdb year 2020). At the level of the whole study: The collaborator samples originated in the United States, Italy and Spain and spanned the acute and convalescent phases of COVID-19. The material from the prospective study consisted of cDNA or gDNA derived from T cells, B-cell-depleted T cells, or PBMCs. The dataset comprised deeply sampled blood TCRbeta repertoires from subjects exposed to, actively infected with, or recovered from COVID-19. The repertoires were released in a freely available public database intended as a resource for research on the immune response to SARS-CoV-2. Samples were obtained from the ongoing ImmuneRACE study (first 160 participants) and from approximately 1,200 subjects provided by 6 global collaborators. Sample metadata almost always included a de-identified subject ID, COVID-19 status, age in years and sex. Where available, HLA class I and class II types were obtained from metadata supplied by the sample provider rather than from assay-based typing.

Regarding this clone: Which antigen it targets is not known. The record has no base qualities; no much larger clone is one base away.

Paper-wide results and their limitations: The amount of clinical and demographic metadata varied by source and participant and was provided uncurated.

The CDR3 has 14 amino acids, counting the end cysteine and phenylalanine. Only the CDR3 region is kept as DNA, spanning 42 bases read in frame from base 1. Trimming accounts for 7 bases at V and 4 bases at J, while the number of junction bases matched to no gene is 7. The germline V gene yields MDHEN for CDR1 and SYDVKM for CDR2. TCRbeta CDR3 regions were amplified from genomic DNA by means of the immunoSEQ Assay, a bias-controlled multiplex PCR. The paper's data handling went like this. Within the assay, amplification of reference gene primers was used to estimate how many nucleated cells each sample contained. To quantify the absolute abundance of each unique TCRbeta CDR3 rearrangement, sequence reads were collapsed and filtered. For each sample, productive Simpson clonality was calculated as the square root of Simpson's diversity index across productive rearrangements. Held by TCRdb, this immuneACCESS table contains in-frame sequences only and omits some clones. Under half of the omission traces to an unresolved V gene where checked; the cause of the rest is unknown. V and J calls and clone size come straight from that table; D and trimming were deduced from the DNA. This sample lists tens of thousands of clones; 80% were detected once. The ten largest clones take up approximately 47% of the sample.

Whole blood was collected in K2EDTA tubes by collaborating institutions according to the institutions' own protocols. For TCRbeta analysis, collaborator samples were shipped as frozen whole blood, as isolated PBMCs, or as DNA extracted from either sample type. The source of this sequence is a woman in her 70s with acute or convalescent COVID-19. Sequenced material: peripheral blood. The rearranged chain carries TRBV28 and TRBJ2-3, and TRBD2 matches 8 of the central bases. The bases read TGTGCCAGCATGAGTACGGGAGGGGCAGATACGCAGTATTTT. Its coded protein is CASMSTGGADTQYF.